This T cell receptor (beta chain) comes out of a study of blood T cell repertoires in COVID-19. The wider study: Sites across the United States, Italy and Spain contributed samples from acute and convalescent COVID-19. Sample material is recorded as cDNA or gDNA derived from T cells, B-cell-depleted T cells, or PBMCs.

In the study's own analysis: It was from reference gene primer amplification that nucleated cell counts were estimated. Clones were sequenced by immunoSEQ multiplex PCR, and TCRdb holds only the in-frame ones, with some missing. From that table come the V and J calls and clone size; the DNA was used to work out D and trimming. The repertoire consists of just over 650,000 clones, with just under 90% occurring once and the leading ten covering more than 0.25%. The CDR3 is made up of 15 amino acids. V was cut by 1 base and J by 2 bases, with 9 bases left in between. The germline gives CDR1 MNHNS, CDR2 SASEGT.

Sequenced sample: peripheral blood. This receptor was obtained from a woman younger than 35 with acute or convalescent COVID-19. The chain is built from TRBV6-1 and TRBJ2-1, with a tentative D call TRBD1 (5 bases). CDR3: CASSEEQAAYNEQFF. For the CDR3, the DNA is TGTGCCAGCAGTGAAGAACAGGCTGCCTACAATGAGCAGTTCTTC.